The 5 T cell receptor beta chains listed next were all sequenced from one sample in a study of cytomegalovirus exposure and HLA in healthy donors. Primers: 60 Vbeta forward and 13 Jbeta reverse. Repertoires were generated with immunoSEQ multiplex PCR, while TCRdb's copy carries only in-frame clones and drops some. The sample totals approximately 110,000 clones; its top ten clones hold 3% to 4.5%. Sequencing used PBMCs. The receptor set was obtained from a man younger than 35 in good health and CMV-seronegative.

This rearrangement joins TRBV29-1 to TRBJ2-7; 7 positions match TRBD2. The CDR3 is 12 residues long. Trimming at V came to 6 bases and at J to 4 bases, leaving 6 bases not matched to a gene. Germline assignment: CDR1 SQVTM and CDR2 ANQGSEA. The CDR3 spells CSVGLVGYEQYF. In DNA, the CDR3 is TGCAGCGTAGGACTAGTTGGTTACGAGCAGTACTTC.

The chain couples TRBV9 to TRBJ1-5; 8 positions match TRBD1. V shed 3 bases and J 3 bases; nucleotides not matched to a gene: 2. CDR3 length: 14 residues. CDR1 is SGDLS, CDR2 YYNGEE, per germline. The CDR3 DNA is TGTGCCAGCAGCGGACAGGGGTCCAATCAGCCCCAGCATTTT. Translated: CASSGQGSNQPQHF.

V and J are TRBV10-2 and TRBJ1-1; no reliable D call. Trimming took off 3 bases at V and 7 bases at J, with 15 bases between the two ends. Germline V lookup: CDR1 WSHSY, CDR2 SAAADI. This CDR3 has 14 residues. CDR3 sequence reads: CASSEDPRAVEAFF. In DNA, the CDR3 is TGCGCCAGCAGTGAAGACCCGCGGGCCGTTGAAGCTTTCTTT.

The CDR3 DNA reads TGTGCCAGCAGCCACCGAACGGACTTCCCAAGCACCTACAATGAGCAGTTCTTC. Its protein product is CASSHRTDFPSTYNEQFF. This chain connects TRBV7-9 to TRBJ2-1; the D gene is possibly TRBD2 (5 bases). There are 18 residues in the CDR3. V shed 5 bases and J shed 2 bases, with 22 bases lying between them. Germline assignment: CDR1 SEHNR and CDR2 FQNEAQ (reference sequence). Drawing the rest from reference TRBV7-9 and TRBJ2-1, the complete variable domain is DTGVSQNPRHKITKRGQNVTFRCDPISEHNRLYWYRQTLGQGPEFLTYFQNEAQLEKSRLLSDRFSAERPKGSFSTLEIQRTEQGDSAMYLCASSHRTDFPSTYNEQFFGPGTRLTVL.

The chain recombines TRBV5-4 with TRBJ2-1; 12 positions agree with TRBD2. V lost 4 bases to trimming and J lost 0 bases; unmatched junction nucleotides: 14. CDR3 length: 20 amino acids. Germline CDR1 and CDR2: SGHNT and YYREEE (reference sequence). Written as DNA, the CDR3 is TGTGCCAGCAGCCCCTCTTCCGGACTAGCGGGGTTTCGCTCCTACAATGAGCAGTTCTTC. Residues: CASSPSSGLAGFRSYNEQFF. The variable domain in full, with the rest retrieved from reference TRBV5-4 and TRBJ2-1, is ETGVTQSPTHLIKTRGQQVTLRCSSQSGHNTVSWYQQALGQGPQFIFQYYREEENGRGNFPPRFSGLQFPNYSSELNVNALELDDSALYLCASSPSSGLAGFRSYNEQFFGPGTRLTVL.